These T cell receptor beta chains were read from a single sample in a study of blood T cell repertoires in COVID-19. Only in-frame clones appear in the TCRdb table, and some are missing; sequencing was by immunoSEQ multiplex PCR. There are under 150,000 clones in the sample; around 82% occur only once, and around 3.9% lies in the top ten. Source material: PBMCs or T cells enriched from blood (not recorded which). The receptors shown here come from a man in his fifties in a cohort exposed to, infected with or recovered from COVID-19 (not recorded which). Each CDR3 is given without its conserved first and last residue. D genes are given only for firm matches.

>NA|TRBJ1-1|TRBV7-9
ASSLSGGPEAF
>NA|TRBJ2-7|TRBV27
ASSLDGGVVPYEQY
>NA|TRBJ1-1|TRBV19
ASSYRAATEAF
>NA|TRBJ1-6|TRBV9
ASSSVPGRSPLH
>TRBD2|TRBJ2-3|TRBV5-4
ASSLVTGAGNTQY
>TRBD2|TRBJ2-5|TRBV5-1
ASSKALAGAIETQY
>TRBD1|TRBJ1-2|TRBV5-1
ASTLDRQGYGYT
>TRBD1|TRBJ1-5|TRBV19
ASRPRGLNQPQH
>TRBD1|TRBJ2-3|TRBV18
ASSRIGQASTDTQY
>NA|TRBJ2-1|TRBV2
ASSGGGTQRQF
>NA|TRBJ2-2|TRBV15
ATSRDSGIRAGELF
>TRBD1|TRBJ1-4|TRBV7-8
ASSPSRAGGTLPEKLF
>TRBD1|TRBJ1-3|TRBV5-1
ASSLGQGAPGNTIY
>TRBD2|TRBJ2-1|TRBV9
ASSVAPAGLAGGEQF
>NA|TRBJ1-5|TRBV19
ASSSRGPGSQPQH
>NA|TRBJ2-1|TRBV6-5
ASSLSPSSYNEQF
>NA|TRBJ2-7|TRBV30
AWSRTVSGEQY
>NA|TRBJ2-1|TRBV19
ASSINIGDSYNEQF
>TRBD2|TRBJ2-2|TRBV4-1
ASSQATGTRLAGELF
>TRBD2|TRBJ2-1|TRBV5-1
ASSEVAGARNEQF
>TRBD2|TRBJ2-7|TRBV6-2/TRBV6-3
ASSSVLAGASYEQY
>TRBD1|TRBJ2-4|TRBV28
ASRATGGENIQY
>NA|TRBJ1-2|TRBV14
ASSQDRVRANYGYT
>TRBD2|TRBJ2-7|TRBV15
ATGAGGYEQY
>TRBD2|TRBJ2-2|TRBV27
ASRPLAGGGGELF
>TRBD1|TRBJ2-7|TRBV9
ASSGQASSYEQY
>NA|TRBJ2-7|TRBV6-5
ASSYSSQGSLHEQY
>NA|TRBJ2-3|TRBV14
ASSHVGGSTQY
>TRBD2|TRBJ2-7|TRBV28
ASTVAGGTYEQY
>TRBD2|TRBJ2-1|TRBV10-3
AISESGTSGIHSYNEQF
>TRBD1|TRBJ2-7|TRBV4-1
ASSLDRGGYEQY
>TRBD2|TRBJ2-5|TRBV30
AWSVPPSGGETQY
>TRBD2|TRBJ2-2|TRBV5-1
ASSDGSGRPGELF
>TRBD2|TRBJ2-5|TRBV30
AWSLWWREYQETQY
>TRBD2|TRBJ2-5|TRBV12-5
ASGLVSSGAKY
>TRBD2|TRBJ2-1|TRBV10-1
ASSVGLAGGQGNEQF
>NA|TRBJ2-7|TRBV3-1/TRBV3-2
ASTYSGGSYEQY
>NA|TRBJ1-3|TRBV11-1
ASSFSSGNTIY